This note documents a single TCR beta chain sequence. This sample was taken from a study of patients and donors after allogeneic stem cell transplantation. V lost 7 bases to trimming and J lost 8 bases; unmatched junction nucleotides: 17. The CDR3 loop spans 15 amino acids. Germline V gene data show CDR1 as SGHDT and CDR2 as YYEEEE. MiXCR, run by TCRdb on the RT-PCR reads, gives a single entry per CDR3 protein. Counted here are 920,000 or so distinct CDR3 sequences, roughly 17% occurring once; the ten biggest clones make up 5% to 7.5%. The sample taken for sequencing was blood, either unsorted or a sorted T cell fraction (not recorded which). This sequence originates from a human donor who was either an allogeneic HSCT recipient or a stem cell or donor lymphocyte infusion donor (not recorded which). It is not recorded whose cells these are; they may come from a transplant donor. The chain combines TRBV5-6 with TRBJ1-2; 7 positions match TRBD1. CDR3 region: CASFFFDREVGGYTF. The CDR3 DNA reads as TGTGCCAGCTTCTTTTTTGACAGGGAGGTAGGGGGCTACACCTTC.